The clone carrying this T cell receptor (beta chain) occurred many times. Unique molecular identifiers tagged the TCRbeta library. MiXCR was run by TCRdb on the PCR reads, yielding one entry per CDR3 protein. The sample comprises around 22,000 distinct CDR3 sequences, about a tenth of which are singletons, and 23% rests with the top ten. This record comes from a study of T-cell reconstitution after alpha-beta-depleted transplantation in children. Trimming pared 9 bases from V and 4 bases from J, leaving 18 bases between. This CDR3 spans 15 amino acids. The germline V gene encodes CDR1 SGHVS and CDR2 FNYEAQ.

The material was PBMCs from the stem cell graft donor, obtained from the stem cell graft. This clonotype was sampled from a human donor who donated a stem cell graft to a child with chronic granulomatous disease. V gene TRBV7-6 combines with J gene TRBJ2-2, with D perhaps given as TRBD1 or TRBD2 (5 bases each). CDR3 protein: CASSGNQAVTGELFF. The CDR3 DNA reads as TGTGCCAGTTCAGGGAACCAAGCGGTCACCGGGGAGCTGTTTTTT.